This is a list of T cell receptor beta chains from one sample in a study of blood T cell repertoires in COVID-19. The data were produced by immunoSEQ multiplex PCR, yet TCRdb's version contains in-frame clones alone and is incomplete. The repertoire has approximately 97,000 clones, 75% to 90% of them found once; the top ten carry 15% to 20%. The sequenced material came from peripheral blood. These receptors all stem from an elderly woman with acute or convalescent COVID-19. Both conserved end residues are part of each CDR3. Fields, in order: clone size, D gene, J gene, V gene, CDR3 DNA, CDR3 protein. D genes are given only for firm matches. Clone size is stated in some rows and not others, as once, few, many or a class when expanded.

>once|NA|TRBJ2-7|TRBV11-2
TGTGCCAGCAGCCCTTTTCGAGGCCCCTACGAGCAGTACTTC
CASSPFRGPYEQYF
>NA|NA|TRBJ1-2|TRBV18
TGTGCCAGCTCACGGCAGGATGGCTACACCTTC
CASSRQDGYTF
>NA|NA|TRBJ2-1|TRBV12-5
TGTGCTAGTGGTTTGGGATGGCTTACAGTGGAGGGGAATGAGCAGTTCTTC
CASGLGWLTVEGNEQFF
>NA|NA|TRBJ2-7|TRBV30
TGTGCCTGGAGTGCTCCGGGGGAGCAGTACTTC
CAWSAPGEQYF
>NA|TRBD2|TRBJ2-7|TRBV3-1/TRBV3-2
TGTGCCAGCAGCCTTGGACTAGCGGGGGGCTCCTACGAGCAGTACTTC
CASSLGLAGGSYEQYF
>NA|NA|TRBJ1-1|TRBV19
TGTGCCAGTAGTAGATCGGGGGGGCGCACTGAAGCTTTCTTT
CASSRSGGRTEAFF
>NA|NA|TRBJ2-3|TRBV7-3
TGTGCCAGCAGCCCGTCGCGGGGCACAGATACGCAGTATTTT
CASSPSRGTDTQYF
>NA|TRBD2|TRBJ2-1|TRBV9
TGTGCCAGCAGCCTCGGGGGGACTAACAATGAGCAGTTCTTC
CASSLGGTNNEQFF
>NA|TRBD1|TRBJ1-2|TRBV28
TGTGCCAGCAGTTCCCGGACAGGGGGCTATGGCTACACCTTC
CASSSRTGGYGYTF
>NA|NA|TRBJ2-3|TRBV11-3
TGTGCCAGCAGCTTAGATCTTTCCACCTCCGGTACGCAGTATTTT
CASSLDLSTSGTQYF
>NA|NA|TRBJ2-5|TRBV7-2
TGTGCCAGCAGGCGGGACCAACAAGAGACCCAGTACTTC
CASRRDQQETQYF
>once|NA|TRBJ2-3|TRBV19
TGTGCCAGTAGTTCGACAGACGCTAGCACAGATACGCAGTATTTT
CASSSTDASTDTQYF
>NA|TRBD1|TRBJ2-1|TRBV5-1
TGCGCCAGCAGCGAACGAGGACGGGACAGGGGAAATGAGCAGTTCTTC
CASSERGRDRGNEQFF
>NA|TRBD1|TRBJ1-4|TRBV28
TGTGCCAGCGGGGGGATGGTGACAGGGAGTTTGGTCAAACTGTTTTTT
CASGGMVTGSLVKLFF
>few|TRBD2|TRBJ2-7|TRBV5-1
TGCGCCAGCAGAGCTAGCGGGTCCACCTACGAGCAGTACTTC
CASRASGSTYEQYF
>NA|TRBD1|TRBJ2-7|TRBV18
TGTGCCAGCTCACCAGGGACAGGGCCCTACGAGCAGTACTTC
CASSPGTGPYEQYF
>NA|NA|TRBJ1-5|TRBV5-1
TGCGCCAGCAGCCCCCGGACAATCCCTGGTCAGCCCCAGCATTTT
CASSPRTIPGQPQHF
>NA|NA|TRBJ2-7|TRBV11-1
TGTGCCAGCAGCTTCTTTACAGGCCCAAACTACGAGCAGTACTTC
CASSFFTGPNYEQYF
>few|NA|TRBJ1-5|TRBV20-1
TGCAGTGCTAGAGATCGTACAGGCCTGTTT
CSARDRTGLF
>once|TRBD2|TRBJ2-5|TRBV19
TGTGCCAGTAGTATGAGGAGCGGGGGCCCCCAAGAGACCCAGTACTTC
CASSMRSGGPQETQYF
>NA|TRBD1|TRBJ2-3|TRBV2
TGTGCCAGCAGCATTTATTCCGGGACAGGGGGTGGTACGCAGTATTTT
CASSIYSGTGGGTQYF
>NA|NA|TRBJ2-1|TRBV7-7
TGTGCTAGCAGCTTAGGTCCAGGATACAATGAGCAGTTCTTC
CASSLGPGYNEQFF
>NA|TRBD1|TRBJ1-6|TRBV3-1/TRBV3-2
TGTGCCAGCAGCCCTCCCCCGCAGGGGGGCGGTAATTCACCCCTCCACTTT
CASSPPPQGGGNSPLHF
>NA|NA|TRBJ2-3|TRBV12-3/TRBV12-4
TGTGCCAGCAGTTATAGGGGGGGGGAGACGCAGTATTTT
CASSYRGGETQYF
>few|NA|TRBJ1-2|TRBV2
TGTGCCAGCAGCCAGATACAGGGACCCTATGGCTACACCTTC
CASSQIQGPYGYTF
>NA|NA|TRBJ1-4|TRBV19
TGTGCCAGTAGTCAACAGGGTGGAGTCGAAAAACTGTTTTTT
CASSQQGGVEKLFF
>NA|NA|TRBJ1-6|TRBV11-1
TGTGCCAGCAGCTTGCGGGGATTTAATTCACCCCTCCACTTT
CASSLRGFNSPLHF
>NA|TRBD1|TRBJ1-5|TRBV5-1
TGCGCCAGCAGCTTGGCAGGGGGCGATCAGCCCCAGCATTTT
CASSLAGGDQPQHF
>NA|TRBD1|TRBJ2-2|TRBV5-3
TGTGCCAGAAGCTGGAGGGTGACAGGGGCCGGGGAGCTGTTTTTT
CARSWRVTGAGELFF
>once|NA|TRBJ2-1|TRBV9
TGTGCCAGCAGCCCCCGTCAGGGTCATGAGCAGTTCTTC
CASSPRQGHEQFF
>NA|TRBD1|TRBJ1-1|TRBV7-7
TGTGCTAGCAGCCCATACCCGACAGGGCTGAACACTGAAGCTTTCTTT
CASSPYPTGLNTEAFF
>NA|TRBD1|TRBJ2-7|TRBV5-5
TGTGCCAGCACACTAGGGACAGCCATCTACGAGCAGTACTTC
CASTLGTAIYEQYF
>few|TRBD1|TRBJ1-2|TRBV29-1
TGCAGCATTGGGACAGGGGGCGGCTACACCTTC
CSIGTGGGYTF
>NA|TRBD2|TRBJ2-7|TRBV5-1
TGCGCCAGCAGCTTGGACGGGACTACCAGCTCCTACGAGCAGTACTTC
CASSLDGTTSSYEQYF
>few|NA|TRBJ2-6|TRBV6-2/TRBV6-3
TGTGCCAGCAGTTTCAACAGGGTCCCCTCTGGGGCCAACGTCCTGACTTTC
CASSFNRVPSGANVLTF
>NA|NA|TRBJ1-3|TRBV21-1
TGTGCCAGCAGCTTCCAGGGGGCGTGTGGAAACACCATATATTTT
CASSFQGACGNTIYF
>once|TRBD1|TRBJ2-1|TRBV6-5
TGTGCCAGCAGGTCTACAGGGGGCGATCTCCGGCAGTTCTTC
CASRSTGGDLRQFF